This TCR beta chain was sequenced during a study of graft-versus-host responses after intestinal transplantation. Findings and caveats of the study: Analysis identified GvH clones in recipient marrow, with some appearing first in ileum or blood. Allografts carried high graft-versus-host to host-versus-graft clonal ratios in patients having graft-donor T cell macrochimerism. Maximum circulating GvH clone levels tracked with early post-transplant HvG decreases.

As for this clone: The antigen is undetermined.

The ends were cut back, 5 bases at V and 1 base at J, with 15 bases in the middle. Per germline, CDR1 LNHDA and CDR2 SQIVND (reference sequence). CDR3 length equals 16 residues. Only in-frame clones appear in the TCRdb table, and some are missing; sequencing was by immunoSEQ multiplex PCR. The sample includes about 98,000 clones, 86% seen only once; the top ten take under 1.5%. The sequenced sample was PBMCs, obtained 255 days after intestinal transplant. The genes are TRBV19 and TRBJ1-3, with D possibly TRBD1 on 5 matching bases. The receptor was derived from a human patient who received an intestinal transplant, so some T cells may come from the graft donor. CDR3 coding DNA: TGTGCCAGTAGTGATCCAGGGATGGGTTCTGGAAACACCATATATTTT. Translating it yields CASSDPGMGSGNTIYF.